Listed below are T cell receptor beta chains from one sample, sequenced in a study of cytomegalovirus exposure and HLA in healthy donors. Libraries were prepared by immunoSEQ multiplex PCR; TCRdb keeps only in-frame clonotypes and omits some of them. The data hold about 190,000 clones, with around 87% observed a single time. Specimen: PBMCs. Receptors originate from a woman younger than 30 in good health and CMV-seronegative. Both conserved end residues are part of each CDR3. A D gene is named only where the DNA matches it firmly. The listing skips clone size in some rows; elsewhere it reads once, few, many or a size class.

>TRBJ2-7|-|TRBV6-6|TRBD1
CASSYGGQSPSYEQYF
TGTGCCAGCAGTTACGGGGGACAGAGTCCATCCTACGAGCAGTACTTC
>TRBJ1-4|-|TRBV16|TRBD1
CASSPRDRAPNEKLFF
TGTGCCAGCAGCCCGAGGGACAGGGCGCCTAATGAAAAACTGTTTTTT
>TRBJ2-1|once|TRBV9|-
CASSVVRREPPYNEQFF
TGTGCCAGCAGCGTAGTTCGACGGGAGCCCCCCTACAATGAGCAGTTCTTC
>TRBJ1-1|-|TRBV4-3|-
CASSQSFRLGTEAFF
TGCGCCAGCAGCCAGAGCTTCCGGCTCGGGACTGAAGCTTTCTTT
>TRBJ2-1|-|TRBV27|TRBD1
CASSISGTGYNEQFF
TGTGCCAGCAGCATCTCCGGGACAGGGTACAATGAGCAGTTCTTC
>TRBJ1-2|-|TRBV6-5|-
CASSRAGLGYGYTF
TGTGCCAGCAGCCGGGCGGGGCTCGGATATGGCTACACCTTC
>TRBJ2-2|once|TRBV7-8|TRBD1
CASSTGPGQGVAGELFF
TGTGCCAGCAGCACTGGGCCCGGACAGGGGGTTGCCGGGGAGCTGTTTTTT
>TRBJ1-1|-|TRBV9|TRBD1
CASSVAPDRANTEAFF
TGTGCCAGCAGCGTAGCTCCTGACAGGGCCAACACTGAAGCTTTCTTT
>TRBJ2-2|-|TRBV6-5|TRBD2
CASTWGGNTGELFF
TGTGCCAGCACTTGGGGGGGGAACACCGGGGAGCTGTTTTTT
>TRBJ1-6|-|TRBV7-2|-
CASSYTISYNSPLHF
TGTGCCAGCAGCTACACGATCTCCTATAATTCACCCCTCCACTTT
>TRBJ1-1|once|TRBV11-3|-
CASSPGHRGNTEAFF
TGTGCCAGCAGCCCGGGACATCGGGGGAACACTGAAGCTTTCTTT
>TRBJ2-3|-|TRBV4-1|-
CASSQGVIAPTDTQYF
TGCGCCAGCAGCCAAGGCGTAATAGCTCCTACAGATACGCAGTATTTT
>TRBJ1-4|-|TRBV5-1|-
CASSWQGTNEKLFF
TGCGCCAGCAGCTGGCAGGGAACTAATGAAAAACTGTTTTTT
>TRBJ1-5|once|TRBV6-5|-
CASSYSRAGADQPQHF
TGTGCCAGCAGTTACTCGAGAGCAGGGGCCGATCAGCCCCAGCATTTT
>TRBJ2-7|-|TRBV21-1|-
CASSKETGCRSEQYF
TGTGCCAGCAGCAAAGAGACTGGATGTCGAAGCGAGCAGTACTTC
>TRBJ1-4|-|TRBV18|TRBD1
CASSPDRAHEKLFF
TGTGCCAGCTCACCGGACAGGGCCCATGAAAAACTGTTTTTT
>TRBJ2-7|-|TRBV5-6|TRBD1
CASSAVAGGFYEQYF
TGTGCCAGCAGCGCTGTGGCAGGGGGCTTCTACGAGCAGTACTTC
>TRBJ2-7|-|TRBV30|-
CAWSVAFNYEQYF
TGTGCCTGGAGTGTAGCGTTTAACTACGAGCAGTACTTC
>TRBJ2-1|-|TRBV7-8|TRBD2
CASSSKGLLAGYNEQFF
TGTGCCAGCAGCTCGAAAGGGCTACTAGCGGGGTACAATGAGCAGTTCTTC
>TRBJ2-7|-|TRBV14|TRBD1
CASSQTDRVRKEQYF
TGTGCCAGCAGCCAGACTGACAGGGTAAGGAAGGAGCAGTACTTC
>TRBJ1-5|-|TRBV21-1|-
CASSLGADRGPYSNQPQHF
TGTGCCAGCAGCCTAGGGGCCGACAGGGGGCCATATAGCAATCAGCCCCAGCATTTT
>TRBJ2-7|-|TRBV19|TRBD2
CASSHSGMNYEQYF
TGTGCCAGTAGCCATAGCGGGATGAACTACGAGCAGTACTTC
>TRBJ2-7|-|TRBV4-1|-
CASSQASVPGRNEQYF
TGCGCCAGCAGCCAAGCGTCGGTACCGGGAAGGAACGAGCAGTACTTC
>TRBJ2-7|-|TRBV9|-
CASSEGGIPYEQYF
TGTGCCAGCAGCGAGGGGGGGATCCCCTACGAGCAGTACTTC
>TRBJ2-7|-|TRBV6-5|TRBD2
CASTLLAGGSYEQYF
TGTGCCAGCACTCTCTTAGCGGGAGGGTCCTACGAGCAGTACTTC
>TRBJ2-3|-|TRBV6-4|TRBD2
CASSDGRGGQTDTQYF
TGTGCCAGCAGTGACGGGCGCGGGGGGCAGACAGATACGCAGTATTTT
>TRBJ2-7|-|TRBV5-1|-
CASSLDRDSYEQYF
TGCGCCAGCAGCTTGGACAGGGATTCCTACGAGCAGTACTTC
>TRBJ1-6|-|TRBV20-1|-
CSASEDSPLHF
TGCAGTGCTAGCGAGGATTCACCCCTCCACTTT
>TRBJ2-7|-|TRBV15|TRBD1
CGMARGPYEQYF
TGTGGGATGGCCAGGGGGCCCTACGAGCAGTACTTC
>TRBJ2-5|once|TRBV21-1|-
CTPSSTGNEETQYF
TGTACCCCTTCTTCGACAGGGAATGAAGAGACCCAGTACTTC
>TRBJ2-4|-|TRBV6-5|TRBD1
CASSYSNRGKNIQYF
TGTGCCAGCAGTTACTCAAACAGGGGCAAAAACATTCAGTACTTC
>TRBJ1-6|few|TRBV25-1|-
CASSATRGINSPLHF
TGTGCCAGCAGTGCAACCCGGGGGATAAATTCACCCCTCCACTTT
>TRBJ2-3|-|TRBV7-9|-
CASGLGGGGTDTQYF
TGTGCCAGCGGGTTGGGCGGAGGGGGCACAGATACGCAGTATTTT
>TRBJ2-7|-|TRBV30|TRBD2
CAWSLIAGGPYEQYF
TGTGCCTGGAGTCTGATAGCGGGAGGGCCCTACGAGCAGTACTTC
>TRBJ2-7|-|TRBV27|TRBD1
CASSGQGRSYEQYF
TGTGCCAGCAGTGGACAGGGGCGGTCCTACGAGCAGTACTTC
>TRBJ2-7|-|TRBV7-9|-
CASKRGYEQYF
TGTGCCAGCAAAAGGGGCTACGAGCAGTACTTC
>TRBJ1-2|once|TRBV6-5|-
CASSYSKGTGGGYTF
TGTGCCAGCAGTTACTCGAAGGGGACTGGGGGTGGCTACACCTTC
>TRBJ1-4|-|TRBV6-1|-
CASSVRRGEKLFF
TGTGCCAGCAGTGTCAGGCGGGGGGAAAAACTGTTTTTT
>TRBJ2-7|-|TRBV20-1|-
CSARRVYEQYF
TGCAGTGCTAGGAGGGTGTACGAGCAGTACTTC
>TRBJ1-1|few|TRBV27|-
CASSFLQGTTEAFF
TGTGCCAGCAGTTTTCTACAGGGAACCACTGAAGCTTTCTTT
>TRBJ2-1|-|TRBV4-1|-
CASSQFGGPLWNEQFF
TGCGCCAGCAGCCAGTTCGGGGGTCCCCTCTGGAATGAGCAGTTCTTC
>TRBJ2-3|once|TRBV28|TRBD2
CASSFPGRLAADTQYF
TGTGCCAGCAGTTTCCCCGGACGGCTAGCGGCAGATACGCAGTATTTT
>TRBJ1-1|-|TRBV29-1|-
CSVEGMRGGEINTEAFF
TGCAGCGTTGAAGGAATGAGGGGCGGGGAGATAAACACTGAAGCTTTCTTT
>TRBJ1-5|-|TRBV27|TRBD1
CASSLLGQGRGQPQHF
TGTGCCAGCAGTTTATTGGGACAGGGACGAGGTCAGCCCCAGCATTTT
>TRBJ2-7|-|TRBV29-1|TRBD2
CSVEGTSAELTYEQYF
TGCAGCGTTGAAGGGACTAGCGCCGAATTGACCTACGAGCAGTACTTC
>TRBJ2-7|-|TRBV2|TRBD2
CASSDPSGRGHEQYF
TGTGCCAGCAGTGATCCTAGCGGGAGAGGCCACGAGCAGTACTTC
>TRBJ1-6|-|TRBV19|TRBD1
CASGGQGNSPLHF
TGTGCCAGTGGGGGACAGGGGAATTCACCCCTCCACTTT
>TRBJ2-5|-|TRBV5-4|TRBD1
CASSLVGQGLKTQYF
TGTGCCAGCAGCTTGGTGGGACAGGGACTCAAGACCCAGTACTTC
>TRBJ1-1|-|TRBV5-1|TRBD1
CASSTRQGAAFF
TGCGCCAGCAGCACCCGACAGGGTGCCGCTTTCTTT
>TRBJ1-1|-|TRBV27|-
CASRFDRNTEAFF
TGTGCCAGCAGGTTCGACAGGAACACTGAAGCTTTCTTT
>TRBJ2-7|-|TRBV5-6|TRBD2
CASSSGLAPYEQYF
TGTGCCAGCAGCTCGGGACTAGCGCCCTACGAGCAGTACTTC
>TRBJ2-7|-|TRBV27|TRBD1
CASRGVGTVSYEQYF
TGTGCCAGCAGGGGAGTCGGGACAGTCTCCTACGAGCAGTACTTC
>TRBJ1-1|-|TRBV6-6|-
CASHGGTEAFF
TGTGCCAGCCATGGGGGGACTGAAGCTTTCTTT
>TRBJ2-7|-|TRBV10-2|-
CASSGGPGNSYEQYF
TGCGCCAGCAGTGGGGGGCCAGGAAACTCCTACGAGCAGTACTTC
>TRBJ1-1|-|TRBV9|TRBD1
CASSPRLDRDTEAFF
TGTGCCAGCAGCCCCCGCCTGGACAGGGACACTGAAGCTTTCTTT